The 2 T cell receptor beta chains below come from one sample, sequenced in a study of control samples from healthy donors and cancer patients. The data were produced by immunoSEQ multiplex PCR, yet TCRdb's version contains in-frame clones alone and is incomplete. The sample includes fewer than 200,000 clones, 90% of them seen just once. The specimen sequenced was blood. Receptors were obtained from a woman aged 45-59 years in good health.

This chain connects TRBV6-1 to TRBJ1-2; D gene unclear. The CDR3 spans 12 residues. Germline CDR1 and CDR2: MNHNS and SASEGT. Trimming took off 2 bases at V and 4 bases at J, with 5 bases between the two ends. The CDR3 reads CASSEPGYGYTF. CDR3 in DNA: TGTGCCAGCAGTGAACCAGGCTATGGCTACACCTTC.

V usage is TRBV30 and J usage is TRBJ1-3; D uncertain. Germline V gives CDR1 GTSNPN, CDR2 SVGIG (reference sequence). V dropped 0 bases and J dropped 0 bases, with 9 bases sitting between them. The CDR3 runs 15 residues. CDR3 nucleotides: TGTGCCTGGAGTGTCGGGTCGAGCTCTGGAAACACCATATATTTT. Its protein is CAWSVGSSSGNTIYF.